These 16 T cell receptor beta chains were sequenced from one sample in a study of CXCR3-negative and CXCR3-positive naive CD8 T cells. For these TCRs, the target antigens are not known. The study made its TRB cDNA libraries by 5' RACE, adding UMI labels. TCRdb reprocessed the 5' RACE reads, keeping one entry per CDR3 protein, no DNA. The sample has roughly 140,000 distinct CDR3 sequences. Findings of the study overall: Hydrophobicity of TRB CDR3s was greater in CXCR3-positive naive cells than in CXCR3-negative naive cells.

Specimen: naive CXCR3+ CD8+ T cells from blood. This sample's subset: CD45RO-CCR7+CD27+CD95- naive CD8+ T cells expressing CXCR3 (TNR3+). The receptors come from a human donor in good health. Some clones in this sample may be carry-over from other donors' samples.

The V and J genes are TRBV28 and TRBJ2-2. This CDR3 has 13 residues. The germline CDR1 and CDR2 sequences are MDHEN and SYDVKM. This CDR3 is CASSFTDTGELFF.

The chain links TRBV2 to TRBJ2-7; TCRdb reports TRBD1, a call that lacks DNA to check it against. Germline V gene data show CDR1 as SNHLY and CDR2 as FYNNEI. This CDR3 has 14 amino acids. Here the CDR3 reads CASSGLTGTDEQYF.

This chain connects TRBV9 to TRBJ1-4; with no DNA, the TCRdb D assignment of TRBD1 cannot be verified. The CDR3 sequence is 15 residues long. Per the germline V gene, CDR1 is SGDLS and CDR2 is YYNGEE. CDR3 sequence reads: CASSRTGDDREKLFF.

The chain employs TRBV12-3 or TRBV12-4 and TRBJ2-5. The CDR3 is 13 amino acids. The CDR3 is CASRELNQETQYF.

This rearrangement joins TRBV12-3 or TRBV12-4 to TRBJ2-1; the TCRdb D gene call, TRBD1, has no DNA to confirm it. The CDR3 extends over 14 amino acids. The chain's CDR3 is CASSRSLGFDEQLF.

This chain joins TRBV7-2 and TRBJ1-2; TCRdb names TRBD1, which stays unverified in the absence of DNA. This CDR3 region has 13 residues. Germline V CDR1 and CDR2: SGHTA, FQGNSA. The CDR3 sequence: CASSLGGGAGYTF. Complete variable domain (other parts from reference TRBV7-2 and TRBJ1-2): GAGVSQSPSNKVTEKGKDVELRCDPISGHTALYWYRQSLGQGLEFLIYFQGNSAPDKSGLPSDRFSAERTGGSVSTLTIQRTQQEDSAVYLCASSLGGGAGYTFGSGTRLTVV.

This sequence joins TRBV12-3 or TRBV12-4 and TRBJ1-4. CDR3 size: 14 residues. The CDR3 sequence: CASSWAGPNEKLFF.

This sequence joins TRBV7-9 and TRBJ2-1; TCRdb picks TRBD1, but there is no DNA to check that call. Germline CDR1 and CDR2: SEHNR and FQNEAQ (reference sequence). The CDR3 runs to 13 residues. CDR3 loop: CASSLQEAVEQFF.

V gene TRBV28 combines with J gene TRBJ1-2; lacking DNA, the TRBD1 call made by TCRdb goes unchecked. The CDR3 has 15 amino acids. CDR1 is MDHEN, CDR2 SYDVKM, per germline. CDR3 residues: CASSFVGTANYGYTF.

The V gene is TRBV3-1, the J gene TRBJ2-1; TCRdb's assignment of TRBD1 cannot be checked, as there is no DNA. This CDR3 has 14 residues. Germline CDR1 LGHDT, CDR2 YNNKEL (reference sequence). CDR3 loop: CASSRTRGPLEQFF.

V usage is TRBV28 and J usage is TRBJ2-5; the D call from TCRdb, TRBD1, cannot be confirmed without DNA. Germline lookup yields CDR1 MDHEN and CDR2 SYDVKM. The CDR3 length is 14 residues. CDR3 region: CASSPDREQETQYF.

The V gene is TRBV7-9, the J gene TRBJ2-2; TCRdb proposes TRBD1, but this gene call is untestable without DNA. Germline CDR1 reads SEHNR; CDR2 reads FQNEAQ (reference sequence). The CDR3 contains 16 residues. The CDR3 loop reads CASSSIPGPNTGELFF.

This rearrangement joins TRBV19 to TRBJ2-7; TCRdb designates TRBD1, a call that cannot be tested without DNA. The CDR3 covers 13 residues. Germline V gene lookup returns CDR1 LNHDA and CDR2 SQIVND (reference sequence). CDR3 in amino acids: CASTAGQVSEQYF.

CDR3 loop: CASGSPTNEKLFF. This chain connects TRBV27 to TRBJ1-4; TCRdb proposes TRBD1, but this gene call is untestable without DNA. The CDR3 is 13 residues long. The germline CDR1 and CDR2 sequences are MNHEY and SMNVEV (reference sequence).

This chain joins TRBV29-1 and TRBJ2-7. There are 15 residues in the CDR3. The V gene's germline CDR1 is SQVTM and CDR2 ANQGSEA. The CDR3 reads CSVERRGINTYEQYF.

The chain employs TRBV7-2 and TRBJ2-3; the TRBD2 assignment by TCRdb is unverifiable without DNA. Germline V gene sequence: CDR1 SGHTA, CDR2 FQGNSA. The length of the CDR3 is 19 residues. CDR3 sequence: CASSLFGWDASPQTDTQYF.